This record concerns one TCR beta chain sequence. What antigen it recognizes has not been identified. No clone much larger than this one lies a single base away; base qualities are absent. The source of the sample is a study of CD4+ T cells in melanoma (dated by TCRdb to 2022 to 2024). Looking at the study overall: Neoantigen-specific CD4+ T cells in human melanoma were what the study investigated. What the research found in general, with its limitations: The report described a correlation between neoantigen-specific CD4+ T cells and the function of CD8+ T cells, macrophages and B cells. Neoantigen-specific CD4+ T cells in melanoma were reported to show diverse differentiation states.

The library was made by the immunoSEQ multiplex PCR assay. This is the immuneACCESS table as TCRdb keeps it, with only in-frame sequences that have V and J called. A part of the clones is gone; compared with another copy, unresolved V genes explain less than half, and the rest is unexplained. The table for this sample lists about 11,000 clones; over 60% of them were counted only once. The top ten clonotypes cover roughly 9.8% of the sample. Patients with melanoma were used as donors. Taken from cysteine to phenylalanine, the CDR3 has 17 residues. Only the CDR3 region is kept as DNA, spanning 51 bases read in frame from base 1. Germline trimming: 1 base from V, 7 bases from J; junction bases outside gene matches: 8. The germline V gene specifies SGHAT as CDR1 and FQNNGV as CDR2.

The V and J segments used are TRBV11-2 and TRBJ1-4, with 11 middle bases fitting TRBD1. The sequencing sample was made of cells from a culture (not recorded whether cultured in vitro). The TCR sequence derives from a human donor with melanoma. The CDR3 region: CASSLARTGGIGEKLFF. The bases read TGTGCCAGCAGCTTAGCCCGGACAGGGGGCATTGGTGAAAAACTGTTTTTT.